This T cell receptor beta chain was identified in a study of monozygotic twins with inflammatory bowel disease. This CDR3 contains 14 residues. Germline CDR1 is DFQATT and CDR2 is SNEGSKA (reference sequence). No DNA is given; TCRdb re-called the 5' RACE reads and lists each CDR3 protein once. The repertoire table contains 80,000 or so distinct CDR3 sequences. The gene calls are TRBV20-1 and TRBJ2-1; the TCRdb call, TRBD2, lacks DNA for checking. The clonotype originates from a human donor with ulcerative colitis or Crohn's disease, or a healthy co-twin of an affected twin (not recorded which). Sequenced input: blood. CDR3: CSAWTLEGTNEQFF.